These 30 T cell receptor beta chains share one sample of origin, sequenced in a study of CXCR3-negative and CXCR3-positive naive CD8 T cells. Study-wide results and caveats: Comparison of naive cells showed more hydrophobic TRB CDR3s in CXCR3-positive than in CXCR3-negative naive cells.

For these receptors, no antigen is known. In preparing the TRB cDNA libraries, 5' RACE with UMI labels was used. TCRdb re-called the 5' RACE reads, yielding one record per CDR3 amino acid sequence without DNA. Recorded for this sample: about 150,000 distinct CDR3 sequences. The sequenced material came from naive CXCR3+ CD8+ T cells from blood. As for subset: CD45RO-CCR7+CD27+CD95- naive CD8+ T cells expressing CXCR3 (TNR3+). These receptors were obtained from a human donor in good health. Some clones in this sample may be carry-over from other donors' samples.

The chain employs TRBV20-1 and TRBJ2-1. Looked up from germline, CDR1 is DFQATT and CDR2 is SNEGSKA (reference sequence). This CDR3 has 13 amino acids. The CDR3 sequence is CSAREEITNEQFF.

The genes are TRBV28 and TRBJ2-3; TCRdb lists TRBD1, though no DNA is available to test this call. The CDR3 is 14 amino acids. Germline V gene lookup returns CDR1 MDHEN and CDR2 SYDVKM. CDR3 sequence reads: CASSPGTGTDTQYF.

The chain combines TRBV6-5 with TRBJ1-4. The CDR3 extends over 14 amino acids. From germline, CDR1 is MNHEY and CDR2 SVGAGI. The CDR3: CASSYSRGSEKLFF.

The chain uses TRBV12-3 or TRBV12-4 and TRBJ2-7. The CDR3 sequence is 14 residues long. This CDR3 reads CASSFLGDLYEQYF.

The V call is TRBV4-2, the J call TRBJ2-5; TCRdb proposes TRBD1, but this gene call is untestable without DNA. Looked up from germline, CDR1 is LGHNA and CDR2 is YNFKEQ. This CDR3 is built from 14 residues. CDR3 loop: CASSPRTGKETQYF.

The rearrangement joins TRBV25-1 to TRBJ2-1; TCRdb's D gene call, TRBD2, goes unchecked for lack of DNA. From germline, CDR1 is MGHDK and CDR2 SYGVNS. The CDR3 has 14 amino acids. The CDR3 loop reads CASSWLAGGHEQFF.

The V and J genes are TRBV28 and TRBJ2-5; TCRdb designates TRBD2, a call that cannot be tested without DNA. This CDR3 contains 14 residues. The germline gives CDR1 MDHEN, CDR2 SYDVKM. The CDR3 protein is CASVERARGETQYF.

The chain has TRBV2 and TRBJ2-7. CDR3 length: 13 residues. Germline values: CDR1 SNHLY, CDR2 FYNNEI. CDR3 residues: CASSESRGNEQYF.

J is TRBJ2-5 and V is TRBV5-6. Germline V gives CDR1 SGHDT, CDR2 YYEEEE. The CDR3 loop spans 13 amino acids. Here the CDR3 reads CASSLIPSETQYF.

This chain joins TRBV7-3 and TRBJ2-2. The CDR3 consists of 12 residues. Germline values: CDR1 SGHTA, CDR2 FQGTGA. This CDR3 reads CASSLTDGELFF.

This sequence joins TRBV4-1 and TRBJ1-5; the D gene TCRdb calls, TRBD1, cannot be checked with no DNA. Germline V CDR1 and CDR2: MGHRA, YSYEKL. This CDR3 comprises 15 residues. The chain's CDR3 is CASSHPGQGAQPQHF.

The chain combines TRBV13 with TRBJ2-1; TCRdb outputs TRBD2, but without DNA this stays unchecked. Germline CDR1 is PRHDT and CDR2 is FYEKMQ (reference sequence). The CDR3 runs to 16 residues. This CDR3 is CASSIMTSEGPNEQFF.

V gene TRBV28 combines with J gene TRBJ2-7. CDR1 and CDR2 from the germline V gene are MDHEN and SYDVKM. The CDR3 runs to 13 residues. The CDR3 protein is CASSPRVRFEQYF.

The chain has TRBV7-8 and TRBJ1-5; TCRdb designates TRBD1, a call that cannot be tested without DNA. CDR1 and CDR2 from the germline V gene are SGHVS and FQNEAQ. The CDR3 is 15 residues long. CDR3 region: CASSRDSYSNQPQHF.

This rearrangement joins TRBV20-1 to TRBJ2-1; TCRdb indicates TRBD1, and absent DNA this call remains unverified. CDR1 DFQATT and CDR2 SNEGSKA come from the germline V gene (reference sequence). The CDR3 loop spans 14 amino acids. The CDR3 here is CSAPAKGALNEQFF.

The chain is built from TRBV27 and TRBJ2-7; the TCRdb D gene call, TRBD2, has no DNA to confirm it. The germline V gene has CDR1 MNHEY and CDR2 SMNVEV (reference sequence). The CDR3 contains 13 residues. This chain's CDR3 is CASSYGLAGEQYF.

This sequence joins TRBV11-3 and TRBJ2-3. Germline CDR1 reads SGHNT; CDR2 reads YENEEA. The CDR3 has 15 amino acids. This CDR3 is CASSLDDTVTDTQYF.

CDR3 in amino acids: CATSRRYNEQFF. This chain links TRBV24-1 with TRBJ2-1. This CDR3 is 12 amino acids long. Germline V CDR1 and CDR2: KGHDR, SFDVKD.

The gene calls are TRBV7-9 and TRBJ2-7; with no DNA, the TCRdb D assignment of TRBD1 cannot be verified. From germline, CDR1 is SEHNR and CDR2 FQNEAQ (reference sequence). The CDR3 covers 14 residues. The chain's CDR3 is CASSLGDSFYEQYF.

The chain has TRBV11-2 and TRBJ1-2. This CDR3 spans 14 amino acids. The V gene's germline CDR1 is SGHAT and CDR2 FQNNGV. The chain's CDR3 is CASSLIGQAYGYTF.

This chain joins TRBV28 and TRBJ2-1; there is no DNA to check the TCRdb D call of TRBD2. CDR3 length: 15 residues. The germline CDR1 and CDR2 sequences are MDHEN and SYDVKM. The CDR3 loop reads CASSFGLAGNNEQFF.

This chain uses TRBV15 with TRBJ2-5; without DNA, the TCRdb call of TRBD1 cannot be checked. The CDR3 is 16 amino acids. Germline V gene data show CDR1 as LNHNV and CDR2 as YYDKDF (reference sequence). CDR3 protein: CATSQPGGLYQETQYF.

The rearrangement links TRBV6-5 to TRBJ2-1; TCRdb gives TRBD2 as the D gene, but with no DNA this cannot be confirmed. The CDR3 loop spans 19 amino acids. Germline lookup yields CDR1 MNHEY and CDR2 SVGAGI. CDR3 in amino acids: CASSYTPPLAGESYDEQFF.

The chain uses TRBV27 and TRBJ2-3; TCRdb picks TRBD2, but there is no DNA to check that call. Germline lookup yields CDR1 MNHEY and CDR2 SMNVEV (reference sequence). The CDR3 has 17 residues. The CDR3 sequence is CASSPIQGLAGEDTQYF.

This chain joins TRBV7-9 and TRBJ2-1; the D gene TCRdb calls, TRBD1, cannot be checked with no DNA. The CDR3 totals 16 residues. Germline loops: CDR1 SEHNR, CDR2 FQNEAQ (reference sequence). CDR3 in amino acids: CASSYPEGAYYNEQFF.

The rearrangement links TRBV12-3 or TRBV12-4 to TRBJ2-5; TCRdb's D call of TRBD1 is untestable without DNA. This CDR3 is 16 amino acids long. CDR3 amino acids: CASSFWGVTYQETQYF.

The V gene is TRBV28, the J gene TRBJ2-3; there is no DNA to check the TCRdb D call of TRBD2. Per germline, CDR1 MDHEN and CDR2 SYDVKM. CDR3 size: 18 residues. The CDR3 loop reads CASSRPAASGFYTDTQYF.

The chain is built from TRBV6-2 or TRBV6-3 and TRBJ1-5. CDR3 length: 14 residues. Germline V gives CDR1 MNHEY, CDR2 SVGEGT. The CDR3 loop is CASSYAEIFGPQHF.

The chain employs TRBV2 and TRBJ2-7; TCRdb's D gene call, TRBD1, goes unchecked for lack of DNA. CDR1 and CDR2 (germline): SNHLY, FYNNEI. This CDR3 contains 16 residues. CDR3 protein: CASPRDPGQGFPEQYF. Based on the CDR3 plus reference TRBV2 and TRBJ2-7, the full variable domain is EPEVTQTPSHQVTQMGQEVILRCVPISNHLYFYWYRQILGQKVEFLVSFYNNEISEKSEIFDDQFSVERPDGSNFTLKIRSTKLEDSAMYFCASPRDPGQGFPEQYFGPGTRLTVT.

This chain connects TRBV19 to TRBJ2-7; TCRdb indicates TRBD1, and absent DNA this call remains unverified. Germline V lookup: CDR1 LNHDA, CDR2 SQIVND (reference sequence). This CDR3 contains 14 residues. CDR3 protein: CASSMTSPSVEQYF. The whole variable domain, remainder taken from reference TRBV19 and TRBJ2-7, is DGGITQSPKYLFRKEGQNVTLSCEQNLNHDAMYWYRQDPGQGLRLIYYSQIVNDFQKGDIAEGYSVSREKKESFPLTVTSAQKNPTAFYLCASSMTSPSVEQYFGPGTRLTVT.